The entry that follows covers one TCR beta chain sequence. The antigen is unknown. Thawed PBMCs were FACS-sorted into unstimulated CD4+CD25+CD127- regulatory T cells, CD4+CD25- non-regulatory cells, CD4 and CD8 cells. The CDR3 has 9 residues. Here immunoSEQ multiplex PCR was the method, and the copy in TCRdb shows in-frame clones only, minus some. The repertoire holds roughly 70,000 clones, less than 90% seen once, with roughly 4.9% in the top ten. The data are from a study of Tregs in tolerant kidney transplant recipients. General study points: Expanding Tregs on activated donor B cells appeared to best identify donor-specific TCRbeta clones.

V and J are TRBV21-1 and TRBJ1-1. TRBV21-1 is a recognized pseudogene. Sequencing was carried out using CD4+ T cells from blood. The clonotype originates from a human donor in good health. DNA for the CDR3: TGTGCCAGCAGCAAAGGGTGTTTCTTT. Translating gives CASSKGCFF.